Below are 10 T cell receptor beta chains sequenced from a single sample in a study of blood T cells in healthy people across ages. Together with a sample-barcoded 5' primer, a J-beta primer mix was included in a second PCR lasting roughly 6 to 12 cycles. TCRdb processed the 5' RACE reads anew with MiXCR; each CDR3 protein has one entry. The sample lists over 1,500,000 distinct CDR3 sequences; around half were seen once. Input material: blood. All receptors come from a woman between 40 and 55 years old in good health.

Only one count was recorded for this clonotype. The chain couples TRBV3-1 to TRBJ1-5; no clear D. This CDR3 contains 14 residues. Looked up from germline, CDR1 is LGHDT and CDR2 is YNNKEL (reference sequence). Trimming removed 2 bases at V and 2 bases at J, with 7 bases between. The CDR3 loop is CASSQNVRNQPQHF. CDR3 DNA sequence: TGTGCCAGCAGCCAAAATGTTCGCAATCAGCCCCAGCATTTT.

This clonotype was detected ten times or more. Since a much larger clone is just one base distant, this may be a read error. The CDR3 DNA is TGTGCCAGCAGTTTATCGGGGGGGCGCAATGAGCAGTACTTC. This translates into CASSLSGGRNEQYF. The chain carries TRBV27 and TRBJ2-7; the D gene is possibly TRBD2 (7 bases). Germline V gene sequence: CDR1 MNHEY, CDR2 SMNVEV (reference sequence). With 0 bases removed from V and 7 bases from J, the gap between germline ends came to 13 bases. The CDR3 has 14 amino acids.

The chain employs TRBV2 and TRBJ2-1; 8 bases agree with TRBD1. The CDR3 is 15 residues long. V was pared by 6 bases and J by 5 bases, with 9 bases of the junction left unmatched. The V gene's germline CDR1 is SNHLY and CDR2 FYNNEI. The CDR3: CASSPRQGFNNEQFF. The CDR3 DNA sequence: TGTGCCAGCAGCCCAAGACAGGGGTTTAACAATGAGCAGTTCTTC.

This clonotype has only a few counts. This chain joins TRBV7-9 and TRBJ2-7, with 7 bases fitting TRBD2. V lost 3 bases and J lost 5; bases outside the gene matches: 10. This CDR3 has 15 residues. The germline CDR1 and CDR2 sequences are SEHNR and FQNEAQ (reference sequence). The CDR3 nucleotides read TGTGCCAGCAGCTTGGGGGGGGGAGTTTTAGACGAGCAGTACTTC. Protein sequence: CASSLGGGVLDEQYF.

The J gene is TRBJ2-1, the V gene TRBV7-2; D is undetermined. CDR3 length: 14 amino acids. V was clipped by 1 base and J by 4 bases, with 8 bases between them. Germline loops: CDR1 SGHTA, CDR2 FQGNSA. The chain's CDR3 is CASSLGSIYNEQFF. For the CDR3, the DNA is TGTGCCAGCAGCTTAGGGTCCATTTACAATGAGCAGTTCTTC.

The V call is TRBV4-3, the J call TRBJ2-7; D is unresolved. This CDR3 has 14 residues. Germline V gene sequence: CDR1 LGHNA, CDR2 YSLEER. The V end lost 0 bases, the J end lost 6 bases, and 12 bases lay between the germline ends. The CDR3 here is CASSQDMSSGEQYF. In nucleotides, the CDR3 is TGCGCCAGCAGCCAAGATATGAGTTCGGGCGAGCAGTACTTC.

The chain carries TRBV5-1 and TRBJ2-7, with 7 bases identical to TRBD1. From germline, CDR1 is SGHRS and CDR2 YFSETQ. This CDR3 is 15 amino acids long. V lost 5 bases, J lost 0 bases, and 8 bases stayed unmatched. Here the CDR3 reads CASREQGSPSYEQYF. The CDR3, as DNA: TGCGCCAGCAGGGAACAGGGGTCCCCCTCCTACGAGCAGTACTTC.

The gene calls are TRBV7-2 and TRBJ1-2, with D possibly being TRBD1 (6 bases). Germline loops: CDR1 SGHTA, CDR2 FQGNSA. Trimming took off 5 bases at V and 7 bases at J, with 14 bases between the two ends. This CDR3 is 13 amino acids long. Written as DNA, the CDR3 is TGTGCCAGCAGCCCCCGACAGGTGGCTGGCTACACCTTC. This codes for CASSPRQVAGYTF.

The V gene is TRBV20-1, the J gene TRBJ2-3, with 9 bases fitting TRBD2. V trimming: 5 bases; J trimming: 1 base; junction bases outside the gene matches: 4. Per germline, CDR1 DFQATT and CDR2 SNEGSKA (reference sequence). This CDR3 is 14 amino acids long. CDR3 sequence reads: CSAQAGGRTDTQYF. In DNA form, the CDR3 reads TGCAGTGCTCAAGCGGGGGGACGCACAGATACGCAGTATTTT.

This clonotype was seen a handful of times. The chain couples TRBV20-1 to TRBJ2-5, with 14 nucleotides matching TRBD2. The J call is in doubt because the DNA end fits TRBJ2-7 better. CDR1 and CDR2 from the germline V gene are DFQATT and SNEGSKA (reference sequence). The length of the CDR3 is 15 residues. The CDR3 reads CSADPGTSGGYEQYF. For the CDR3, the DNA is TGCAGTGCTGACCCCGGGACTAGCGGGGGCTACGAGCAGTACTTC.